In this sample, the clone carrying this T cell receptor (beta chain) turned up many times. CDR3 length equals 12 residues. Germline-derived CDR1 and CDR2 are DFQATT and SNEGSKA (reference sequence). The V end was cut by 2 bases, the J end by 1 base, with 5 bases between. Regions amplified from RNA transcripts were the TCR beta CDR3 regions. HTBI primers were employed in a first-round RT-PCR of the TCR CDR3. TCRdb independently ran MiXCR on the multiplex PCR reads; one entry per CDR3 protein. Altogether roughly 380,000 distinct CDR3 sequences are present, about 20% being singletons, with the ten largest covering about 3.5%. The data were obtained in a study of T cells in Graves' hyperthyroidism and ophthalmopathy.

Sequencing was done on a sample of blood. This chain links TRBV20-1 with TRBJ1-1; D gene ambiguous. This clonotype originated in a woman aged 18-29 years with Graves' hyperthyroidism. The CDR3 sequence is CSARWGNTEAFF. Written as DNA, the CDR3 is TGCAGTGCTAGATGGGGGAACACTGAAGCTTTCTTT.